The next 9 T cell receptor beta chains were all read from a single sample in a study of regulatory T cells in long-lasting Graves disease. Time point given: newly diagnosed GD, antithyroid drugs for less than 3 months. After RNA was extracted from PBMCs, the TCR library was made from it. TCR beta libraries were built with iRepertoire HTBI primers and Arm-PCR of CDR3 regions. TCRdb reprocessed the multiplex PCR reads with MiXCR, giving one entry per CDR3 protein. Of about 500,000 distinct CDR3 sequences in the sample, 15% to 20% were seen once. Another study also made use of these data, one on T cells in Graves' hyperthyroidism and ophthalmopathy.

Sequenced material: peripheral blood mononuclear cells (PBMCs), taken at new diagnosis, from a patient treated with antithyroid drugs. Source of these receptors: a man in his forties with Graves disease.

At least ten counts were recorded for this clonotype. V gene TRBV6-1 combines with J gene TRBJ2-7; 7 bases fit TRBD1. Germline CDR1 is MNHNS and CDR2 is SASEGT. J lost 1 base, V lost 5 bases, and 2 bases had no gene match. This CDR3 is 13 amino acids long. In DNA form, the CDR3 reads TGTGCCAGCAGTCGACAGGGTTCCTACGAGCAGTACTTC. This encodes CASSRQGSYEQYF.

This clonotype was detected many times. This CDR3 is CASTTGRNYEQYF. CDR3 coding DNA: TGTGCCAGCACAACGGGACGGAACTACGAGCAGTACTTC. The J gene is TRBJ2-7, the V gene TRBV28; D may correspond to TRBD1 or TRBD2 (5 bases each). With 7 bases removed from V and 3 bases from J, the gap between germline ends came to 13 bases. The CDR3 length is 13 residues. Germline CDR1 and CDR2: MDHEN and SYDVKM.

This clonotype was detected many times. The J gene is TRBJ1-6, the V gene TRBV11-3, with TRBD1 matching 7 bases. This CDR3 is built from 16 residues. After removal of 5 bases from V and 5 bases from J, the junction contained 9 bases not matched to a gene. The germline gives CDR1 SGHNT, CDR2 YENEEA. This CDR3 is CASSRRTGGDNSPLHF. The CDR3 DNA reads TGTGCCAGCAGCCGCCGGACAGGCGGGGATAATTCACCCCTCCACTTT.

This clonotype has a count of ten or more. The chain combines TRBV5-1 with TRBJ2-4; tentative D call: TRBD2 (5 bases). The V and J ends lost 4 bases and 2 bases respectively, with 10 bases between them. Germline CDR1 is SGHRS and CDR2 is YFSETQ. CDR3 length equals 14 residues. The CDR3 nucleotides are TGCGCCAGCAGCCCGGGATATACCAAAAACATTCAGTACTTC. Its translation is CASSPGYTKNIQYF.

The chain is built from TRBV19 and TRBJ2-1; 8 bases map to TRBD2. The germline V gene encodes CDR1 LNHDA and CDR2 SQIVND (reference sequence). The CDR3 covers 13 residues. Germline trimming cut 9 bases from V and 8 bases from J; bases unmatched to any gene: 9. The CDR3 DNA reads TGTGCCAGCCGCCCACTAGCGGCCTATGAGCAGTTCTTC. Translation gives CASRPLAAYEQFF.

The V gene is TRBV6-5, the J gene TRBJ2-1; 8 bases map to TRBD2. The V and J ends lost 2 bases and 6 bases, in that order; junction bases with no gene match: 9. Germline V gene lookup returns CDR1 MNHEY and CDR2 SVGAGI. The length of the CDR3 is 16 residues. CDR3 loop: CASSYRFAGGSNEQFF. In nucleotides, the CDR3 is TGTGCCAGCAGTTACAGGTTTGCGGGAGGAAGCAATGAGCAGTTCTTC.

This clonotype has just a few counts. A much larger clone lies a single base off, so this may be a read error. This chain links TRBV7-9 with TRBJ2-2; the D call may be TRBD1 or TRBD2 (5 bases each). The CDR3 loop spans 15 amino acids. CDR1 is SEHNR and CDR2 is FQNEAQ in the germline V gene (reference sequence). CDR3 sequence reads: CAGRLGRGPPGELFF. The CDR3 region has the DNA TGTGCCGGCAGGTTGGGGCGAGGGCCCCCCGGGGAGCTGTTTTTT.

A remark on this clonotype: A much larger clone sits a single nucleotide away, making a read error possible. The CDR3 does not close with the conserved phenylalanine or tryptophan, likely indicating a read error. The chain combines TRBV9 with TRBJ2-1; a possible D gene is TRBD2 (6 bases). Germline V gives CDR1 SGDLS, CDR2 YYNGEE. Trimming took 4 bases from V and 0 from J, leaving 11 bases between them. The CDR3 runs to 15 residues. CDR3 in DNA: TGTGCCAGCAGCAGGGACTTCTCCTCCTACAATGAGCAGTTCCTC. This translates into CASSRDFSSYNEQFL.

In its sample, this clonotype was seen many times. V gene TRBV7-2 combines with J gene TRBJ2-3; 9 bases map to TRBD2. CDR3 length: 20 amino acids. CDR1 SGHTA and CDR2 FQGNSA come from the germline V gene. J lost 6 bases, V lost 1 base, and 20 bases had no gene match. CDR3 bases: TGTGCCAGCAGCTTAGGGACAATGGTGGCGGCGGGAGGGCCGAAGGATACGCAGTATTTT. Its protein is CASSLGTMVAAGGPKDTQYF.